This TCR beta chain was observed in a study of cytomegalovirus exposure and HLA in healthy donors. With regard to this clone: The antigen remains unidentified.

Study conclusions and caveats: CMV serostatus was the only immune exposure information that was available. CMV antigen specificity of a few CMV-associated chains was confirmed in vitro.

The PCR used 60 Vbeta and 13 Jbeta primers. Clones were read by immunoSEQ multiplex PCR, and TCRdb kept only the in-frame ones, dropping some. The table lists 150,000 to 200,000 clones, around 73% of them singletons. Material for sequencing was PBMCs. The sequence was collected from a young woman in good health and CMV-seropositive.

The CDR3 loop is CASSLYANFYGYTF. DNA for the CDR3: TGTGCCAGCAGCTTGTACGCAAACTTCTATGGCTACACCTTC. This chain uses TRBV5-4 with TRBJ1-2; D remains unclear. Trimming removed 1 base at V and 4 bases at J, with 11 bases between. This CDR3 is built from 14 residues. Germline-derived CDR1 and CDR2 are SGHNT and YYREEE (reference sequence).